This TCR beta chain was retrieved from a study of control samples from healthy donors and cancer patients. Method: immunoSEQ multiplex PCR; TCRdb's copy keeps in-frame clones and lacks some. The repertoire includes roughly 40,000 clones, 90% to 95% of them detected once, and roughly 4% sits in the top ten. Sequencing used blood. This sequence originates from a woman in her forties or fifties in good health.

CDR3 sequence: CASRPDEDPYEQYF. The CDR3, as DNA: TGTGCCAGCAGACCCGACGAGGACCCCTACGAGCAGTACTTC. The J gene is TRBJ2-7, the V gene TRBV27; D is undetermined. Trimming stripped 6 bases from V and 2 bases from J, with 14 bases between. There are 14 residues in the CDR3. Germline assignment: CDR1 MNHEY and CDR2 SMNVEV (reference sequence).